The source of this T cell receptor beta chain is a study of blood T cell repertoires in COVID-19. The overall study: There were acute and convalescent COVID-19 samples, and they came from the United States, Italy and Spain.

Clinical histories supplied by participants themselves formed the basis of cohort assignment. Two consecutive negative NP/OP PCR tests, clearance, or resolved symptoms defined Cohort 3 recovery. The repertoire was sequenced with immunoSEQ multiplex PCR; TCRdb's copy has only in-frame clones and lacks some. The sample holds roughly 250,000 clones, around 86% seen once. This clone came up once. This CDR3 comprises 16 residues. Trimming removed 1 base from V and 9 bases from J; junction bases left unmatched: 7. Germline lookup yields CDR1 MGHRA and CDR2 YSYEKL. The source is a woman between 50 and 59 years old who had recovered from COVID-19. Sequences were obtained from PBMCs or T cells enriched from blood (not recorded which). The chain combines TRBV4-1 with TRBJ2-5, with TRBD2 identical over 14 bases. CDR3 DNA sequence: TGCGCCAGCAGCCAAGCTGGGGGACTAGCGGGAGTAGCCCAGTACTTC. Translating gives CASSQAGGLAGVAQYF.